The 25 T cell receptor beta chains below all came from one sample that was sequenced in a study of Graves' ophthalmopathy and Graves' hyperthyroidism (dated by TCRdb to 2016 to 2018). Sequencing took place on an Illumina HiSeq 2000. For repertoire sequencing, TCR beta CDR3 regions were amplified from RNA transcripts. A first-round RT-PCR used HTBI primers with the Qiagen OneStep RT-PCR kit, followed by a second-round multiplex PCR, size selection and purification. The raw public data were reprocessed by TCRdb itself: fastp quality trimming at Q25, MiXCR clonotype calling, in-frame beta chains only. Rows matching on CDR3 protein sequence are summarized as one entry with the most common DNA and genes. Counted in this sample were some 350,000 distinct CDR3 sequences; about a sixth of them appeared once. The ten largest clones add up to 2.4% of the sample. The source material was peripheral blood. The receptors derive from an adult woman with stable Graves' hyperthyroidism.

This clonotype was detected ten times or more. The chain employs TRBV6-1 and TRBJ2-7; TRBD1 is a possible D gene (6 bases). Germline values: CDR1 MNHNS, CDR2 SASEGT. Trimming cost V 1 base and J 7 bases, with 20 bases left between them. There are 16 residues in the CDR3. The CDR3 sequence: CASSEGGHLGRLEQYF. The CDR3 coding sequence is TGTGCCAGCAGTGAAGGGGGACACCTCGGGCGTTTGGAGCAGTACTTC.

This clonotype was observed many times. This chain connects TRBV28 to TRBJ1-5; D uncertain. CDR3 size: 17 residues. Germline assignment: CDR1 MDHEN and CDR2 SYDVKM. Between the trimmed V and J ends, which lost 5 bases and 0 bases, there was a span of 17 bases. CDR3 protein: CASSRGDPYYSNQPQHF. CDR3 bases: TGTGCCAGCAGTCGTGGAGACCCTTATTATAGCAATCAGCCCCAGCATTTT. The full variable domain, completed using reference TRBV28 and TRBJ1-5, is DVKVTQSSRYLVKRTGEKVFLECVQDMDHENMFWYRQDPGLGLRLIYFSYDVKMKEKGDIPEGYSVSREKKERFSLILESASTNQTSMYLCASSRGDPYYSNQPQHFGDGTRLSIL.

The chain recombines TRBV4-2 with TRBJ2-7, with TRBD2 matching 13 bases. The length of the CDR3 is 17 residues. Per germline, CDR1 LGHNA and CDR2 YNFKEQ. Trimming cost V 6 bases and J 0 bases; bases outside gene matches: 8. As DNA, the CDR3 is TGTGCCAGCAGTCCCGGGACTAGCGGGACCAACTCCTACGAGCAGTACTTC. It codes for CASSPGTSGTNSYEQYF.

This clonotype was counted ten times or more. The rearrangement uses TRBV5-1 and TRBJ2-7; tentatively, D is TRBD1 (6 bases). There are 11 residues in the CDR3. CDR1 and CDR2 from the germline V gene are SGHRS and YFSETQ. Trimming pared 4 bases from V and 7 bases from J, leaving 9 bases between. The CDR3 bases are TGCGCCAGCAGCGTAGGGGGAGAGCAGTACTTC. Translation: CASSVGGEQYF. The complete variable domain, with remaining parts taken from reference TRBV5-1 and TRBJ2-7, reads KAGVTQTPRYLIKTRGQQVTLSCSPISGHRSVSWYQQTPGQGLQFLFEYFSETQRNKGNFPGRFSGRQFSNSRSEMNVSTLELGDSALYLCASSVGGEQYFGPGTRLTVT.

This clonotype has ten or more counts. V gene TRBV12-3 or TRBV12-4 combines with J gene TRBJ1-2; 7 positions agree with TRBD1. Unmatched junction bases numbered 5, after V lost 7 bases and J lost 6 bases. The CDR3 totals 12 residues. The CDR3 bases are TGTGCCAGCAATGGACAGGCAGATGGCTACACCTTC. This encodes CASNGQADGYTF.

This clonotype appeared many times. The CDR3 bases are TGCAGTGCTAGAGACCCTAGATCGGCTAAATACGAGCAGTACTTC. Translation: CSARDPRSAKYEQYF. The J gene is TRBJ2-7, the V gene TRBV20-1; D remains ambiguous. This CDR3 is built from 15 residues. CDR1 and CDR2 from the germline V gene are DFQATT and SNEGSKA (reference sequence). V was shortened by 0 bases and J by 4 bases, with 16 bases between the two germline ends.

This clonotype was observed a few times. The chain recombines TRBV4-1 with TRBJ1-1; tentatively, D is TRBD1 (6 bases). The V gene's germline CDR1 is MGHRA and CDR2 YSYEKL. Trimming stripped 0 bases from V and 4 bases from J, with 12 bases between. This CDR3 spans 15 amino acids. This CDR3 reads CASSQDKGVSTEAFF. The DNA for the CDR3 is TGCGCCAGCAGCCAAGATAAGGGGGTATCCACTGAAGCTTTCTTT.

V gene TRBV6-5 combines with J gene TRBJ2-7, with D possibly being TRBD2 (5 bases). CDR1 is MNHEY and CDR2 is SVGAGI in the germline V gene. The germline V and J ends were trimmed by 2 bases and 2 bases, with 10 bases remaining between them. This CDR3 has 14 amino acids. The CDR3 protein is CASSYEGNPYEQYF. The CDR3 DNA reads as TGTGCCAGCAGTTACGAGGGTAACCCCTACGAGCAGTACTTC.

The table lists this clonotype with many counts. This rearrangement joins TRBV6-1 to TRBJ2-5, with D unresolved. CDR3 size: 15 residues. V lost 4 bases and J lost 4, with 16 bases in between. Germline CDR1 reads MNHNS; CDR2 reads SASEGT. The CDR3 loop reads CASSATPNSGETQYF. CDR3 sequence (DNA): TGTGCCAGCAGTGCGACCCCAAACTCAGGAGAGACCCAGTACTTC.

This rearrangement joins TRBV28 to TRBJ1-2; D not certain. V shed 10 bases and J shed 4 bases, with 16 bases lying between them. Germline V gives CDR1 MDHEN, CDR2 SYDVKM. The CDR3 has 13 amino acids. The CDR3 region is CAIQTEGSYGYTF. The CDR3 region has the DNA TGTGCCATCCAAACCGAGGGTAGCTATGGCTACACCTTC.

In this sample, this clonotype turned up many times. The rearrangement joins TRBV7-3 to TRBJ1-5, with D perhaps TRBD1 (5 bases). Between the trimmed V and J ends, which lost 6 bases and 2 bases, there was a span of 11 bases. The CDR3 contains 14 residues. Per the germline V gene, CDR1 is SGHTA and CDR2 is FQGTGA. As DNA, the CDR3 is TGTGCCAGCAGACCTCGGGGGGGCAATCAGCCCCAGCATTTT. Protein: CASRPRGGNQPQHF.

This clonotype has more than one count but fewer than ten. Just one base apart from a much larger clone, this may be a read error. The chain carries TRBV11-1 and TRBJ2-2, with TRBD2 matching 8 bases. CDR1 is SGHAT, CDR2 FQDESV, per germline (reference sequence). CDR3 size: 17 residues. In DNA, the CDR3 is TGTGCCAGCAGCCTCCCTTCGGTAGCGGGAAACACCGAGGAGCTGTTTTTT. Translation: CASSLPSVAGNTEELFF.

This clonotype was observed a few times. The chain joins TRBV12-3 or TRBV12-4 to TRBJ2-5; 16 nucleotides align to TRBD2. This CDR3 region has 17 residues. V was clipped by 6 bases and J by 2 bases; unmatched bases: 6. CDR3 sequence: CASSPGTSGRAQETQYF. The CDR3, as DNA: TGTGCCAGCAGCCCAGGGACTAGCGGGAGGGCTCAAGAGACCCAGTACTTC.

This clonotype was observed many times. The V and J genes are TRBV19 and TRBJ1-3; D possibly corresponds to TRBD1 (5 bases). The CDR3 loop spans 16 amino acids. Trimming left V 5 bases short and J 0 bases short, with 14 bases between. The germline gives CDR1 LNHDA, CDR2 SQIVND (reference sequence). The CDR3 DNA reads TGTGCCAGTAGTCATGAGGATGGGGGCTCTGGAAACACCATATATTTT. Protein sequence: CASSHEDGGSGNTIYF.

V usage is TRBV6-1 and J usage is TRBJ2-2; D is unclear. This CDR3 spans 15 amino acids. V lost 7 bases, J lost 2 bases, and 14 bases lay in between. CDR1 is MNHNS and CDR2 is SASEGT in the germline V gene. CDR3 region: CASNTIAANTGELFF. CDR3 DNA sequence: TGTGCCAGCAATACGATCGCGGCCAACACCGGGGAGCTGTTTTTT.

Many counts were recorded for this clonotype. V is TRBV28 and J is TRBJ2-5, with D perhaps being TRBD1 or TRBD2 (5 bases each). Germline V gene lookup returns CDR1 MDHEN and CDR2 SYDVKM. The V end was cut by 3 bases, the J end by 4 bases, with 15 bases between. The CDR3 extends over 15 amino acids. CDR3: CASSLVGRIVETQYF. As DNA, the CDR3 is TGTGCCAGCAGTTTGGTGGGACGGATAGTAGAGACCCAGTACTTC.

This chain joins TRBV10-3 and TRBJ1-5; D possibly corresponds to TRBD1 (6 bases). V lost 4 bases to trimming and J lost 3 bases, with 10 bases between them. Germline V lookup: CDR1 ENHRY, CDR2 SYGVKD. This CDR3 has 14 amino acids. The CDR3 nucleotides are TGTGCCATCAGTGGGGGACAAGACAATCAGCCCCAGCATTTT. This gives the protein CAISGGQDNQPQHF.

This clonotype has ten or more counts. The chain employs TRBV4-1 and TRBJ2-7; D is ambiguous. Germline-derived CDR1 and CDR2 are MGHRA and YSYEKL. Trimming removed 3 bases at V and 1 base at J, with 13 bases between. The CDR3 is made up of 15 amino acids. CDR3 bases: TGCGCCAGCAGCCAGGATCGTGGCACTTCCTACGAGCAGTACTTC. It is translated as CASSQDRGTSYEQYF.

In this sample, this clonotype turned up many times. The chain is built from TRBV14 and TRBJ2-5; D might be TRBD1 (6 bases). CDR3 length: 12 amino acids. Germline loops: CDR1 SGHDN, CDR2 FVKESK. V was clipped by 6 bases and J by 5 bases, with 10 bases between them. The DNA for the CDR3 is TGTGCCAGCAGTCAGGGGTGGGAGACCCAGTACTTC. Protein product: CASSQGWETQYF. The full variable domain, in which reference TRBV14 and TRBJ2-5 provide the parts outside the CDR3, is EAGVTQFPSHSVIEKGQTVTLRCDPISGHDNLYWYRRVMGKEIKFLLHFVKESKQDESGMPNNRFLAERTGGTYSTLKVQPAELEDSGVYFCASSQGWETQYFGPGTRLLVL.

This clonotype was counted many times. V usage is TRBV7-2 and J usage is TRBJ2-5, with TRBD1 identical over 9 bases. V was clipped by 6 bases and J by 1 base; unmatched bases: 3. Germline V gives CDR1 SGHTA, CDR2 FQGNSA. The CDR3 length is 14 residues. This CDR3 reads CASSPGQGQETQYF. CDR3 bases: TGTGCCAGCAGTCCGGGACAGGGCCAAGAGACCCAGTACTTC.

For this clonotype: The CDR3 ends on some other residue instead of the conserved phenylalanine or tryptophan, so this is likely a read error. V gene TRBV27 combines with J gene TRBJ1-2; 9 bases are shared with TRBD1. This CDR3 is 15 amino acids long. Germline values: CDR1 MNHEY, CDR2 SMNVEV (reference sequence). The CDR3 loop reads CVSSESQGAGYGYTL. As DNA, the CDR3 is TGTGTCAGCAGTGAATCACAGGGGGCAGGCTATGGCTACACCCTC.

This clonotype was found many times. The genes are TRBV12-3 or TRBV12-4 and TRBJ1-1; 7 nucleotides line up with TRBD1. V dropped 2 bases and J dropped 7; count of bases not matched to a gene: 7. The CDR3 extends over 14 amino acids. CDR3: CASSLWTGTDEAFF. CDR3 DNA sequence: TGTGCCAGCAGTTTATGGACAGGAACCGATGAAGCTTTCTTT.

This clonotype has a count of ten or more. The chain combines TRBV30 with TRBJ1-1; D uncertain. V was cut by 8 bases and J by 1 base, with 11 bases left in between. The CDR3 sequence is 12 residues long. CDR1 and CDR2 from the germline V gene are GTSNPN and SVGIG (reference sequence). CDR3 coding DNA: TGTGCCCTCAAACGGGGGAACACTGAAGCTTTCTTT. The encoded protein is CALKRGNTEAFF.

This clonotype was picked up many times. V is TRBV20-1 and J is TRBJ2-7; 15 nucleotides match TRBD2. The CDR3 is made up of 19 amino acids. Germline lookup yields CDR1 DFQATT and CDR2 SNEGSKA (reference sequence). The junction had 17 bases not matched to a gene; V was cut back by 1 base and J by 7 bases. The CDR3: CSARASRTSGRARLWEQYF. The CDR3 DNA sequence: TGCAGTGCTAGAGCGTCAAGGACTAGCGGGAGGGCCCGCCTATGGGAGCAGTACTTC.

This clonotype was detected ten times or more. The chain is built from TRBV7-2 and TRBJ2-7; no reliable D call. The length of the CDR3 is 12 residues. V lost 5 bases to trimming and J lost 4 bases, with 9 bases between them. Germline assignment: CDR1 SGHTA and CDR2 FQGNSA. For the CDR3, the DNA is TGTGCCAGCAGCCCTCGGGCATACGAGCAGTACTTC. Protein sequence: CASSPRAYEQYF. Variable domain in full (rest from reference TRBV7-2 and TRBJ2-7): GAGVSQSPSNKVTEKGKDVELRCDPISGHTALYWYRQSLGQGLEFLIYFQGNSAPDKSGLPSDRFSAERTGGSVSTLTIQRTQQEDSAVYLCASSPRAYEQYFGPGTRLTVT.